The clone carrying this T cell receptor beta chain was found many times. Its ends do not fully match the called genes, so a read error is possible. These data come from a study of blood T cell repertoires in COVID-19. Study details: Some COVID-19 samples were acute and others convalescent; all came from the United States, Italy and Spain. In each case, the material was cDNA or gDNA derived from T cells, B-cell-depleted T cells, or PBMCs.

Per germline, CDR1 MRHNA and CDR2 SNTAGT. The CDR3 is 15 amino acids. Original processing notes: It was from reference gene primer amplification that nucleated cell counts were estimated. The method was immunoSEQ multiplex PCR; TCRdb's version includes in-frame clones alone and lacks a portion of them. That table is the source of V, J and clone size, and D and trimming were worked out from the DNA. The table records 200,000 or so clones, around nine tenths of them present only once. This receptor was taken from a man between 60 and 75 years old with acute or convalescent COVID-19. The chain combines TRBV6-4 with TRBJ2-1; TRBD1 aligns across 7 bases. What was sequenced was peripheral blood. The CDR3 bases are TGTGCCAGCAGTGACTCAGGGGGCTCCCACAATGAGCAGTTCTTC. Amino acids: CASSDSGGSHNEQFF.